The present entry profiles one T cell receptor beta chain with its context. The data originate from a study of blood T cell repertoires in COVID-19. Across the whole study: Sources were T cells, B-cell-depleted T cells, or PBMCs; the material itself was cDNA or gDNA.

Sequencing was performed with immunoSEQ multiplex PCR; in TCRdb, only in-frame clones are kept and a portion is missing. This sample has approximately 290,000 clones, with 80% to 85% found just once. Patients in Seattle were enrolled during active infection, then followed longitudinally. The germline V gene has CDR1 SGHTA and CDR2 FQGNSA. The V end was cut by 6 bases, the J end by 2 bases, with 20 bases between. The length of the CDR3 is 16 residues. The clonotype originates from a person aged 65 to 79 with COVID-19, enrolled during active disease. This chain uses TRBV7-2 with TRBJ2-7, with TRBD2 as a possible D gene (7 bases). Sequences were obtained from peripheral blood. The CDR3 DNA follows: TGTGCCAGCAGTCACATTGGAGGGGGGGAAACCTACGAGCAGTACTTC. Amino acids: CASSHIGGGETYEQYF. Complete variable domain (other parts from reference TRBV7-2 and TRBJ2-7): GAGVSQSPSNKVTEKGKDVELRCDPISGHTALYWYRQSLGQGLEFLIYFQGNSAPDKSGLPSDRFSAERTGGSVSTLTIQRTQQEDSAVYLCASSHIGGGETYEQYFGPGTRLTVT.